This entry is about one T cell receptor beta chain. Its antigen remains undetermined. Base qualities were left out, and no much larger clone turns up one base away. The record originates from a study of T cell responses to AZD1222 COVID-19 vaccine (dated by TCRdb to the early 2020s). About the investigation overall: AZD1222 recipients whose second dose came at about 4 weeks and those whose second dose came at about 12 weeks were combined into one group, since spike-specific TCR depth and breadth did not differ between the two schedules. Enrollment into the trials was organized by age into subgroups of 18-55, 56-69 and 70-plus years, and those subgroups contained roughly 140, 27 and 60 TCR-sequenced participants, respectively. A total of just over 230 trial participants underwent TCR sequencing, of whom about 200 had received two doses of AZD1222 and some 25 had received two doses of the MenACWY control vaccine. Paper-wide results and their limitations: Epitopes outside the regions mutated in the B.1.351 and B.1.1.7 variants were reportedly recognized by nearly half of the unique spike-specific TCRs. The whole spike protein was spanned by vaccine-associated CD4 TCRs, and dominant responses were seen in regions 160-218 and 743-854. The 56-69-year group was small, and its depth increase did not reach significance, likely because of low power. Because no day 14 peak-response samples were available, repertoires were characterized only after the peak T cell response. A significant rise in spike-specific TCR breadth and depth was observed after two AZD1222 doses relative to day 0 and relative to MenACWY recipients. Conclusions about previously exposed vaccinees were limited because only 5 or 6 AZD1222 recipients were SARS-CoV-2 seropositive at baseline. Participants were mostly white British, with more females than males. The authors suggested clonal diversity may have been underestimated.

The CDR3 sequence holds 12 residues, the cysteine and phenylalanine included. The CDR3 DNA has 36 bases and is translated from base 1. The junction shows trimming of 4 bases on V and 2 bases on J, plus 8 bases between the germline ends. CDR1 SQVTM and CDR2 ANQGSEA were looked up in the germline V gene. According to the study, the label for this sample's time point signals: baseline before first vaccination. Vaccinee samples came from UK trials COV001 and COV002, including a single-blind randomized controlled phase 2/3 trial of AZD1222 (ChAdOx1 nCoV-19) in healthy adults. Trial participant PBMC samples were collected at day 0 and day 28 after the second dose for TCRbeta chain sequencing. The CDR3 regions of human TCRbeta chains were analyzed by immunosequencing. In the source study's methods: Repertoire TCRs were matched against a reference library of SARS-CoV-2-specific TCRs generated with the MIRA antigen-specificity platform. Breadth meant the fraction of unique TCRs that were SARS-CoV-2-associated, whereas depth meant the fraction of total T cells that were SARS-CoV-2-associated. Using the MIRA data, each spike-specific TCR was mapped to the spike region that the TCR reacts to and placed in a CD4 or CD8 class. Log10-transformed breadth and depth values were compared by one-way ANOVA with Sidak's multiple comparisons tests. The immuneACCESS repertoire file appears here via TCRdb, limited to in-frame rearrangements. These files lack a portion of the clones; in checked studies, under half of the deficit traces to unresolved V genes, and the cause of the others is not known. V and J calls and clone size are copied from that table; D and trimming were computed from the DNA. The sample table records 86,000 or so clones; roughly 90% of these occur just once. The ten largest clones capture around 2.8% of the sample.

The origin of this receptor is an adult in good health. The material was peripheral blood, obtained on day 0 of AZD1222 vaccination. The chain couples TRBV29-1 to TRBJ1-2; the D gene is unclear. The DNA sequence is TGCAGCGTTGGGGGAGGGAACTATGGCTACACCTTC. Its protein product is CSVGGGNYGYTF.